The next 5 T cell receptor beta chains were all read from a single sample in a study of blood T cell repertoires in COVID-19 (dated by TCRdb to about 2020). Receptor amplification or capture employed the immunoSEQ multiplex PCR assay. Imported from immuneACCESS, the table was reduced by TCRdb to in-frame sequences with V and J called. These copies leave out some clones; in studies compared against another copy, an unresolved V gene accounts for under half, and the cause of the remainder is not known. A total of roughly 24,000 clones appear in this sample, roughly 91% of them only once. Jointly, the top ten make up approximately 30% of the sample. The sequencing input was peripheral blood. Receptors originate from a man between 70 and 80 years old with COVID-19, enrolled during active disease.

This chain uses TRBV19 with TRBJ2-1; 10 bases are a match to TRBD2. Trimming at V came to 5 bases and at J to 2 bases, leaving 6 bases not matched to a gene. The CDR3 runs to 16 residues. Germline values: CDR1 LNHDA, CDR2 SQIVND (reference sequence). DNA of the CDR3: TGTGCCAGTAGTTTGACTAGCGGGTCCGCCTACAATGAGCAGTTCTTC. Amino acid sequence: CASSLTSGSAYNEQFF.

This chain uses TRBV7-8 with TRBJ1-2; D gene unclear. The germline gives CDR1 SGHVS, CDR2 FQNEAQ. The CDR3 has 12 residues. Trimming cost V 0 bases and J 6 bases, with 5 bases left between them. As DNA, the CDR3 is TGTGCCAGCAGCTTAGCGGAGAATGGCTACACCTTC. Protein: CASSLAENGYTF.

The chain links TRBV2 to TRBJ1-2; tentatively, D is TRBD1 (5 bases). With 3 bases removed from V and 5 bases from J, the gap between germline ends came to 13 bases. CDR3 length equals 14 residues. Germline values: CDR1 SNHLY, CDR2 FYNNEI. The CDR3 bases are TGTGCCAGCAGTGAGCCAGGGCCCACGTATGGCTACACCTTC. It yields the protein CASSEPGPTYGYTF.

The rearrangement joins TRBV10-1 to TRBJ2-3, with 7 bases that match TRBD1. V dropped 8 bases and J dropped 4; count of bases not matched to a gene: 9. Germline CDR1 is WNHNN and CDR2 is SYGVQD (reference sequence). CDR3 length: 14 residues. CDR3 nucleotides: TGCGCCAGCGCCGGGACAGAGGCATCAGATACGCAGTATTTT. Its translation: CASAGTEASDTQYF.

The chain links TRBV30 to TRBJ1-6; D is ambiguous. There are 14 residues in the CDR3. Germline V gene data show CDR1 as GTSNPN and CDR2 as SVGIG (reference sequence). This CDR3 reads CALIVKRANSPLHF. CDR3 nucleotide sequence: TGTGCGTTAATCGTGAAGAGGGCTAATTCACCCCTCCACTTT.